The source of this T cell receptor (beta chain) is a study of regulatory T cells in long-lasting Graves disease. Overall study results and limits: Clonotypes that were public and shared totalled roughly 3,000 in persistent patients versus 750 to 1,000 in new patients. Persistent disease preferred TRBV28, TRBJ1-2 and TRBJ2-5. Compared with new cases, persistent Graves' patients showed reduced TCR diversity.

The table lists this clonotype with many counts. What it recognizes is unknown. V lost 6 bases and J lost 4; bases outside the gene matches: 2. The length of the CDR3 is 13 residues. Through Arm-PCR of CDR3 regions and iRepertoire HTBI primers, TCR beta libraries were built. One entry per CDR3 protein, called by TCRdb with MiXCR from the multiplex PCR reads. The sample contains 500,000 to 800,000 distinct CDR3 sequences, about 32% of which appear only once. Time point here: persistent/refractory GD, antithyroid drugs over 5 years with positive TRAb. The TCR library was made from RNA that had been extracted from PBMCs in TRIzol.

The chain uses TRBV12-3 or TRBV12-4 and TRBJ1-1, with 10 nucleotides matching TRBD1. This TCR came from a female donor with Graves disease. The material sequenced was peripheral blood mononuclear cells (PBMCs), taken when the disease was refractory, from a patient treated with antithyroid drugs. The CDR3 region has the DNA TGTGCCAGCAGAGGGACAGGGGTCACTGAAGCTTTCTTT. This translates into CASRGTGVTEAFF.